This T cell receptor beta chain was profiled in a study of molecular identifiers for immune sequencing clone quantification (dated by TCRdb to the late 2010s). For the wider study: For a replicate experiment, RNA from around 20,000 or 100,000 naive CD8 T cells was divided into five aliquots, of which four were sequenced. The study was a methods study using CD8 T cells to benchmark molecular-identifier clustering-based TCR repertoire sequencing (MIDCIRS) and TCR RNA copy counting.

Here is what the overall study found, with its caveats: Modeling gave about 3.2 recovered TCR RNA copies per cell versus 7.5 to 10 by digital PCR, implying around 33% capture efficiency. Spiked-in Jurkat TCR RNA (about ten copies' worth), which is not part of the donor repertoire, was contained in the naive libraries. Even against a background of approximately 1 million naive CD8 T cells, spiked-in Jurkat TCR RNA amounting to a single cell's worth was reported to be detectable. Identical TCR molecules sharing a barcode could cause highly expanded clone sizes to be underestimated. When barcode sub-clustering was omitted, TCR diversity was inflated by chimeric consensus sequences, with chimeras reaching as high as 47%. In CMV-specific effector cells, over 99% of molecules were held by clones above 20 RNA copies, whereas under 1% of molecules were held by such clones in naive cells.

To prepare the library, PCR was applied. Sequenced using a NextSeq 500. Bulk TCR libraries were made following a previously described method, with the TCR primers given in Table S5. Purification of total RNA was performed with the Qiagen AllPrep DNA/RNA kit. Before analysis, reads from multiple sequencing runs of the same library were pooled. As for how the authors treated the data: Only reads with exact TCR constant sequence were kept, trimmed to 150 nt, and grouped by their 12-nt molecular barcodes. Within each barcode group, reads were sub-clustered at a 15% Levenshtein threshold, and quality-weighted consensus sequences were built per RNA molecule. Non-functional sequences were discarded, and so were lower-count sequences lying one edit away from another sequence. Based on a fit of two negative binomial distributions, barcode sub-clusters having less than 20% of the maximum read count were discarded. TCRdb redid the processing of the public reads, applying fastp at Q25 and MiXCR, and retained in-frame beta chains. One record per CDR3 amino acid sequence lists the most common genes and DNA. The V and J calls and clone size come from TCRdb's table, not from the authors' own analysis. The sample table records about 97,000 distinct CDR3 sequences; 30% to 45% of these occur just once. The ten most abundant clones make up roughly 9.7% of the sample.

The CDR3 runs 14 amino acids, cysteine and phenylalanine included. Only the CDR3 DNA is retained, 42 bases long and in frame from the first base. V ends up 2 bases short and J 5 bases short, with an unmatched junction base count of 3. CDR1 and CDR2 are read off the germline V gene as MDHEN and SYDVKM. Naive CD8 T cell libraries were made from about 20,000 to 1,000,000 sorted cells using 10%, 30% or 50% of purified RNA. Naive CD8 T cells were FACS-sorted as CD8+CD4-CCR7+CD45RA+ on a BD FACSAria II into RLT Plus buffer. Roughly ten TCR copies' worth of Jurkat RNA were spiked into roughly 18,000-1,000,000 naive CD8 T cell samples to test detection sensitivity. Enrichment of CD8 T cells was done with RosetteSep CD8+ T Cell Enrichment Cocktail plus Ficoll-Paque, and ACK red cell lysis came afterward. Points on this clonotype: Its antigen is unknown. Base qualities are not recorded, but no much larger clone differs from it by a single base.

Rearrangement joined TRBV28 to TRBJ2-5, and 9 junctional nucleotides match TRBD1. Sequencing input: naive CD8+ T cells from blood, with Jurkat cell RNA spiked in. In the paper's terms, the cell subset or site label means: FACS-sorted CD8+CD4-CCR7+CD45RA+ naive T cells. This receptor was identified in a human donor in good health. Some libraries in this study had Jurkat cell RNA spiked in. The DNA reads as follows: TGTGCCAGCAGTTTAACAGGGGGCATGGAGACCCAGTACTTC. The translation is CASSLTGGMETQYF.